These T cell receptor beta chains were read from a single sample in a study of blood T cells in healthy people across ages. TCRdb analysed the 5' RACE reads with MiXCR anew, one entry per CDR3 protein. Of about 970,000 distinct CDR3 sequences in the sample, 51% were seen once. The sample comprised blood. The receptors originated from a woman aged 55-69 years in good health. Both conserved end residues are trimmed from each CDR3.

V gene	CDR3 protein
TRBV20-1	SARDPGTSTCNEQF
TRBV7-2	ASSLGGTGGLHEQF
TRBV9	ASSLRESDTQY
TRBV29-1	SVVWSSDEQF
TRBV29-1	SVEKGQGAGGYT
TRBV18	ASSLQGKTQY
TRBV5-1	ASSLLQVGTVQETQY
TRBV5-1	ASSLALAGNNEQF
TRBV6-2/TRBV6-3	ASSPVKGRAEQY
TRBV5-6	ASSFRTGNVNTQY
TRBV5-1	ASSVTSPYNEQF
TRBV3-1	ASSQGSLDNEQF
TRBV27	ASTSRLREQGALY
TRBV4-3	ASSQGGGGVSHEQY
TRBV18	ASSPKTGLNIQY
TRBV7-9	VSSLQHSYEQY
TRBV6-2/TRBV6-3	ASSPPHGRRPDTQY
TRBV6-1	ASRNAGTGLHGYT
TRBV12-3/TRBV12-4	ASSLKLHEQY
TRBV12-3/TRBV12-4	ASSPFRREAGYT
TRBV7-9	ASSLETAYGYT
TRBV4-3	ASSLSLAQWSNEQF
TRBV6-1	ASIGSYNEQF
TRBV7-8	ASSFFTSGNYEQY
TRBV2	ASRVIDIRSTFEQY
TRBV5-1	ASGDTGFETQY
TRBV3-1	ASSQDLGSEQY
TRBV7-9	ASSGGDRDFYEQY
TRBV28	ASNLRGPGANVLT
TRBV7-9	ASSLATDPSSYNEQF
TRBV7-9	ASSSPRSGGSTYEQY
TRBV30	AWSAVAGRSYEQY
TRBV10-3	AISVLGQTYEQY
TRBV13	ASSNDRIVYEQY
TRBV7-3	ASSLRGLGTDTQY
TRBV7-7	ASTRGTSGTDTQY
TRBV28	ASSFLAAGVKNIQY
TRBV6-1	ASSGTPSETQY